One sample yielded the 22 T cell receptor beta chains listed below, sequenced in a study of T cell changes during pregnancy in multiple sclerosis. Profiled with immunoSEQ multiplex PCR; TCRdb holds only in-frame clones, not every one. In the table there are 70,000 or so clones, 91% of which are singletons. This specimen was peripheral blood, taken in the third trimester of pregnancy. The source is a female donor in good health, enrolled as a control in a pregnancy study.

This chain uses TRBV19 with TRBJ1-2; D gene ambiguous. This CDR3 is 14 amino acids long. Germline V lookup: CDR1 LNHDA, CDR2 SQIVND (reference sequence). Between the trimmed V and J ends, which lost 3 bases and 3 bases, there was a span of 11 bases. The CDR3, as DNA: TGTGCCAGTAGTATCTCAATGCCGGACTATGGCTACACCTTC. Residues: CASSISMPDYGYTF. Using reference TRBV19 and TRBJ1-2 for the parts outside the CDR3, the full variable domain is DGGITQSPKYLFRKEGQNVTLSCEQNLNHDAMYWYRQDPGQGLRLIYYSQIVNDFQKGDIAEGYSVSREKKESFPLTVTSAQKNPTAFYLCASSISMPDYGYTFGSGTRLTVV.

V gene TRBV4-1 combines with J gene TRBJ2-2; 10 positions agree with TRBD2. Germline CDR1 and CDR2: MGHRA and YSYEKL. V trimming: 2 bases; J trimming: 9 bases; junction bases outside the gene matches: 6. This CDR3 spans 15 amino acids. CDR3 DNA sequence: TGCGCCAGCAGCCAAAGCGCTAGCGGGGGTTGGGAGCTGTTTTTT. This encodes CASSQSASGGWELFF.

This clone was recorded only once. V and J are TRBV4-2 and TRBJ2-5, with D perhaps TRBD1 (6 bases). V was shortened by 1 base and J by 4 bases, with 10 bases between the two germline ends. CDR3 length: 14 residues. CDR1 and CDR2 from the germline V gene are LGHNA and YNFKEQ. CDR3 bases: TGTGCCAGCAGCCAAGGTGGGGGCCCAGAGACCCAGTACTTC. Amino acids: CASSQGGGPETQYF.

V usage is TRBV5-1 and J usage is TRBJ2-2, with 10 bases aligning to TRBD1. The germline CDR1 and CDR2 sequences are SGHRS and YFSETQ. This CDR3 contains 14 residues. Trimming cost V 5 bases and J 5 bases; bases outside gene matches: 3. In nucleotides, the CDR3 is TGCGCCAGCAGAGAGGGACAGGGGACCGGGGAGCTGTTTTTT. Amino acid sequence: CASREGQGTGELFF.

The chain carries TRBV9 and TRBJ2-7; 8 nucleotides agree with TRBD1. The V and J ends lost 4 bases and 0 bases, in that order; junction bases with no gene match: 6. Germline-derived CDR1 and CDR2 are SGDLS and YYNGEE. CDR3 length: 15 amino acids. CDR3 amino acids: CASSPGTGGSYEQYF. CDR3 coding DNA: TGTGCCAGCAGCCCCGGGACAGGAGGCTCCTACGAGCAGTACTTC. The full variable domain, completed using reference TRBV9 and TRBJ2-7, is DSGVTQTPKHLITATGQRVTLRCSPRSGDLSVYWYQQSLDQGLQFLIQYYNGEERAKGNILERFSAQQFPDLHSELNLSSLELGDSALYFCASSPGTGGSYEQYFGPGTRLTVT.

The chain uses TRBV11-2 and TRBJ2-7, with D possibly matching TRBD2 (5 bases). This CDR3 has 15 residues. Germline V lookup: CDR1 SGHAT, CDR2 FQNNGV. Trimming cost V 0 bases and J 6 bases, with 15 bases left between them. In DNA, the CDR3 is TGTGCCAGCAGCTTAGACGGGGTCACCCTCTCCGAGCAGTACTTC. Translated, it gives CASSLDGVTLSEQYF. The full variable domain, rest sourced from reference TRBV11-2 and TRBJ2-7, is EAGVAQSPRYKIIEKRQSVAFWCNPISGHATLYWYQQILGQGPKLLIQFQNNGVVDDSQLPKDRFSAERLKGVDSTLKIQPAKLEDSAVYLCASSLDGVTLSEQYFGPGTRLTVT.

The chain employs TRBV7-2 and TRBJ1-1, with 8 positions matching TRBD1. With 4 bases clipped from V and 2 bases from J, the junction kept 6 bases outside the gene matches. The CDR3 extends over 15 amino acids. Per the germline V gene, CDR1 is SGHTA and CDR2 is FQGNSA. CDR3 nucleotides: TGTGCCAGCAGCTCCAGACAGGGGCGCAACACTGAAGCTTTCTTT. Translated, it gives CASSSRQGRNTEAFF.

The CDR3 region is CASSVGLAGAYEQFF. The CDR3 nucleotides are TGTGCCAGCAGCGTAGGACTAGCGGGAGCCTATGAGCAGTTCTTC. The V and J genes are TRBV9 and TRBJ2-1; TRBD2 aligns across 12 bases. The V segment lost 0 bases and the J segment 8 bases; nucleotides outside the gene matches: 3. This CDR3 region has 15 residues. Germline V gene lookup returns CDR1 SGDLS and CDR2 YYNGEE.

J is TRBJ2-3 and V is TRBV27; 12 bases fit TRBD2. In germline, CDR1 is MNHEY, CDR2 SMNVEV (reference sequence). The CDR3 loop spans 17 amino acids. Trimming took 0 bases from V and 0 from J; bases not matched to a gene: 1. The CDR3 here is CASSLSGLAGSTDTQYF. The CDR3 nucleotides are TGTGCCAGCAGTTTATCGGGACTAGCGGGTAGCACAGATACGCAGTATTTT.

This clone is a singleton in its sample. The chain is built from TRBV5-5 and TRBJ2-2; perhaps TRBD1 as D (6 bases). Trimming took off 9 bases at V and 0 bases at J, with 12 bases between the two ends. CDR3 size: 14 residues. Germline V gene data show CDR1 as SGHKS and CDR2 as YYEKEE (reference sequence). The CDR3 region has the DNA TGTGCCACCCGGACAGAGCCGAACACCGGGGAGCTGTTTTTT. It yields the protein CATRTEPNTGELFF.

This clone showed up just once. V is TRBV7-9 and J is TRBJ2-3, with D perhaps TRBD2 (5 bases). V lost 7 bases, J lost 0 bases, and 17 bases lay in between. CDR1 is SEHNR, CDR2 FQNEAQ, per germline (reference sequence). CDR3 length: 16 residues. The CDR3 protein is CASNAGLSTSTDTQYF. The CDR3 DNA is TGTGCCAGCAACGCGGGCCTTTCAACTAGCACAGATACGCAGTATTTT.

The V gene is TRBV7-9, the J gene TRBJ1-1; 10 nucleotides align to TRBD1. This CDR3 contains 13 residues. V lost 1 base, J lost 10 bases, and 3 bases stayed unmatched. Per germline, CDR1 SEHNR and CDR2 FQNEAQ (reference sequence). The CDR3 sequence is CASSLGGQGVAFF. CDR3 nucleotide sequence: TGTGCCAGCAGCTTAGGCGGACAGGGGGTAGCTTTCTTT.

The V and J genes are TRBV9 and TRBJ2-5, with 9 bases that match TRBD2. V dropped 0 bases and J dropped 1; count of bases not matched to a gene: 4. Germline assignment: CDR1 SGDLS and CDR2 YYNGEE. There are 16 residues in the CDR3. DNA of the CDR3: TGTGCCAGCAGCGTAGCCGGGACTAGCCTCCAAGAGACCCAGTACTTC. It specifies CASSVAGTSLQETQYF. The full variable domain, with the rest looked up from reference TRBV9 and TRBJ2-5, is DSGVTQTPKHLITATGQRVTLRCSPRSGDLSVYWYQQSLDQGLQFLIQYYNGEERAKGNILERFSAQQFPDLHSELNLSSLELGDSALYFCASSVAGTSLQETQYFGPGTRLLVL.

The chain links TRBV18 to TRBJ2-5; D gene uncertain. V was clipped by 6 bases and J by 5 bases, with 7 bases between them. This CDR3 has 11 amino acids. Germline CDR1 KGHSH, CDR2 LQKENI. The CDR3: CASSVGETQYF. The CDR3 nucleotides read TGTGCCAGCTCCGTCGGGGAGACCCAGTACTTC. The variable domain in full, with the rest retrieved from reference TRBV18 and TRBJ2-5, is NAGVMQNPRHLVRRRGQEARLRCSPMKGHSHVYWYRQLPEEGLKFMVYLQKENIIDESGMPKERFSAEFPKEGPSILRIQQVVRGDSAAYFCASSVGETQYFGPGTRLLVL.

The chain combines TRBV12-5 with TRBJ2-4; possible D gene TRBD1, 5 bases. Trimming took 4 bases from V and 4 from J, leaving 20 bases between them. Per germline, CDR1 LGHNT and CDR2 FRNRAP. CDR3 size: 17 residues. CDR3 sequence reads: CASGWPPRDAIKNIQYF. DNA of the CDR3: TGTGCTAGTGGTTGGCCCCCCAGGGATGCTATAAAAAACATTCAGTACTTC.

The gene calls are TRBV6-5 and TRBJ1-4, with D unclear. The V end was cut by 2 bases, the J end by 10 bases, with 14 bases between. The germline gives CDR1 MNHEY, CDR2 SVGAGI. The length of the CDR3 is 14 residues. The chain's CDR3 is CASSYGSRRGKLFF. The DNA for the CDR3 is TGTGCCAGCAGTTACGGCAGCCGGCGCGGAAAACTGTTTTTT.

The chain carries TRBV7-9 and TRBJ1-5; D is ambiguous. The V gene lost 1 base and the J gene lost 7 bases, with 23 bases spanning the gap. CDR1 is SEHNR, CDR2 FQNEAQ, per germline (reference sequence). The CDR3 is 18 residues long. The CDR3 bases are TGTGCCAGCAGCTTAGACGGGGATGACTGGGAGATAAGGCAGCCCCAGCATTTT. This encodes CASSLDGDDWEIRQPQHF.

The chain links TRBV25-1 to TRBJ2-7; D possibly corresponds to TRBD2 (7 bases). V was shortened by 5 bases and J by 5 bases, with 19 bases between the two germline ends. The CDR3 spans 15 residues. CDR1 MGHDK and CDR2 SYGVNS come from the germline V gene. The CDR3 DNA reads TGTGCCAGCAGTAGGATAGGTGGGGGGGGCGACGAGCAGTACTTC. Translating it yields CASSRIGGGGDEQYF.

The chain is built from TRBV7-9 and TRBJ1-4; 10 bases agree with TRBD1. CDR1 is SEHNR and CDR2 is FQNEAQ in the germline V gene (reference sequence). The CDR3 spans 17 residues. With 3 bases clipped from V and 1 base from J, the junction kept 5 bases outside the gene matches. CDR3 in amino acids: CASSFGTGVETNEKLFF. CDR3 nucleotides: TGTGCCAGCAGCTTTGGGACAGGGGTTGAAACTAATGAAAAACTGTTTTTT.

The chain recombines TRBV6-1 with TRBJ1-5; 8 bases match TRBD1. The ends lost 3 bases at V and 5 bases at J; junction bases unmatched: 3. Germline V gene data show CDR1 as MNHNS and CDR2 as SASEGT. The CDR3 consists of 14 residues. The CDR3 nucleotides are TGTGCCAGCAGTGATGCAGGGGGCGATCAGCCCCAGCATTTT. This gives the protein CASSDAGGDQPQHF.

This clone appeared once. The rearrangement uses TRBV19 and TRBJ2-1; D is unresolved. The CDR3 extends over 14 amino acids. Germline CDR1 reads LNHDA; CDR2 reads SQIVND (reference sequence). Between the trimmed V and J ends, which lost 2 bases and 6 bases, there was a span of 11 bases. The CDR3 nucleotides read TGTGCCAGTAGTATAAGATCGGCAGGCAATGAGCAGTTCTTC. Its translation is CASSIRSAGNEQFF.

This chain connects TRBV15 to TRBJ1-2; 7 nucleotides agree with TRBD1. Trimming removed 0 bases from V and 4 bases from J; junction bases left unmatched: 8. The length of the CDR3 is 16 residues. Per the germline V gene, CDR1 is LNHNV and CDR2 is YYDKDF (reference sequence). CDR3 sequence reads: CATSREANRGSYGYTF. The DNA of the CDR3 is TGTGCCACCAGCAGAGAGGCCAACAGGGGAAGCTATGGCTACACCTTC.